This T cell receptor (beta chain) emerged from a study of cytomegalovirus exposure and HLA in healthy donors. Overall study results and limits: Productive rates of about 87% or about 30% were seen for most TCR beta V segments in an earlier analysis. Investigators reported 164 TCR beta chains as tied to cytomegalovirus. Specificity of three CMV-associated chains for CMV antigens was verified in vitro.

Regarding this clone: What it binds is not known.

CDR3 length equals 14 residues. The germline V and J ends were trimmed by 2 bases and 2 bases, with 9 bases remaining between them. CDR1 is SGHRS, CDR2 YFSETQ, per germline. A multiplex PCR was run with 60 Vbeta primers and 13 Jbeta primers. Produced via immunoSEQ multiplex PCR; TCRdb's table is partial and in-frame only. The repertoire holds fewer than 250,000 clones, with roughly 77% as singletons. This receptor was obtained from a male donor in good health and CMV-seropositive. Sequencing used PBMCs. V is TRBV5-1 and J is TRBJ2-3, with unresolved D. For the CDR3, the DNA is TGCGCCAGCAGCTTCTCGTCCTCCACAGATACGCAGTATTTT. Translating it yields CASSFSSSTDTQYF.